This entry lists 8 T cell receptor beta chains sequenced from one sample in a study of vaccination and CD4 T cells after COVID-19 (dated by TCRdb to between 2020 and 2023). What this sample's treatment or condition label stands for: roughly nine-day PBMC culture with coronavirus spike peptide pools or control peptides (ViraFEST assay). The antigens for these receptors are not known. Receptors were amplified or captured by PCR. Instrument used: Illumina iSeq 100. At the Johns Hopkins FTIC core, DNA from the cultured CD4+ T cells underwent TCR sequencing with the Oncomine TCR Beta short-read assay. TCRdb reprocessing: public reads trimmed at Q25 with fastp, clones called with MiXCR, in-frame beta chains kept. When rows share a CDR3 protein, they turn into one entry using the most common DNA and genes. The sample table records about 15,000 distinct CDR3 sequences; around 40% of these occur just once. The ten largest clones represent approximately 5.3% of the sample.

Source: CD4+ T cells from blood, cultured in vitro, taken before SARS-CoV-2 vaccination. The source is a human donor who had recovered from COVID-19.

The table lists this clonotype with a few counts. This chain links TRBV4-2 with TRBJ1-2; a possible D gene is TRBD1 (5 bases). Trimming shortened V by 0 bases and J by 8 bases, and 13 bases separated the two germline ends. The CDR3 extends over 14 amino acids. CDR1 and CDR2 (germline): LGHNA, YNFKEQ. The CDR3 DNA reads TGTGCCAGCAGCCAAGAGGGGCCGTCAAACGGCTACACCTTC. Translated: CASSQEGPSNGYTF.

The V gene is TRBV12-3 or TRBV12-4, the J gene TRBJ2-2; D unresolved. This CDR3 comprises 16 residues. The germline V and J ends were trimmed by 6 bases and 6 bases, with 20 bases remaining between them. The CDR3 sequence: CASSPEVFSYSGELFF. CDR3 DNA sequence: TGTGCCAGCAGCCCTGAAGTGTTTTCTTACTCCGGGGAGCTGTTTTTT.

The chain joins TRBV20-1 to TRBJ2-5; weak D call: TRBD2 (6 bases). The CDR3 runs 14 residues. CDR1 and CDR2 (germline): DFQATT, SNEGSKA (reference sequence). The V gene lost 0 bases and the J gene lost 5 bases, with 13 bases spanning the gap. DNA of the CDR3: TGCAGTGCTAGAGATCGGGTAGGAGGGGAGACCCAGTACTTC. Translating gives CSARDRVGGETQYF.

The chain combines TRBV2 with TRBJ1-6; D gene unclear. Germline CDR1 is SNHLY and CDR2 is FYNNEI. Trimming removed 2 bases from V and 5 bases from J, with 10 bases in between. CDR3 size: 15 residues. CDR3 sequence (DNA): TGTGCCAGCAGTGAACTCACACCTAATAATTCACCCCTCCACTTT. Protein product: CASSELTPNNSPLHF.

The V and J genes are TRBV28 and TRBJ1-6; D call uncertain. V lost 5 bases and J lost 8, with 19 bases in between. The germline V gene encodes CDR1 MDHEN and CDR2 SYDVKM. There are 16 residues in the CDR3. The CDR3 is CASSLTRPGNYSPLHF. The CDR3 region has the DNA TGTGCCAGCAGTCTCACTCGTCCGGGGAACTATTCACCCCTCCACTTT.

V and J are TRBV12-3 or TRBV12-4 and TRBJ1-5, with D unclear. This CDR3 comprises 14 residues. Trimming stripped 2 bases from V and 3 bases from J, with 8 bases between. The CDR3, as DNA: TGTGCCAGCAGTTTATCGGCGGACAATCAGCCCCAGCATTTT. Its translation is CASSLSADNQPQHF.

The chain has TRBV9 and TRBJ1-2; possibly TRBD1 for D (5 bases). This CDR3 has 13 residues. CDR1 and CDR2 from the germline V gene are SGDLS and YYNGEE. V lost 0 bases to trimming and J lost 6 bases, with 9 bases between them. The CDR3 coding sequence is TGTGCCAGCAGCGTAGGCGGGGGGAATGGCTACACCTTC. It codes for CASSVGGGNGYTF.

The rearrangement links TRBV7-8 to TRBJ2-5; the D gene is possibly TRBD2 (5 bases). From germline, CDR1 is SGHVS and CDR2 FQNEAQ. The CDR3 is made up of 17 amino acids. V was shortened by 7 bases and J by 5 bases, with 26 bases between the two germline ends. The CDR3 sequence: CASTTERPVRKRETQYF. Written as DNA, the CDR3 is TGTGCCAGCACTACCGAGCGGCCAGTAAGAAAGAGGGAGACCCAGTACTTC.